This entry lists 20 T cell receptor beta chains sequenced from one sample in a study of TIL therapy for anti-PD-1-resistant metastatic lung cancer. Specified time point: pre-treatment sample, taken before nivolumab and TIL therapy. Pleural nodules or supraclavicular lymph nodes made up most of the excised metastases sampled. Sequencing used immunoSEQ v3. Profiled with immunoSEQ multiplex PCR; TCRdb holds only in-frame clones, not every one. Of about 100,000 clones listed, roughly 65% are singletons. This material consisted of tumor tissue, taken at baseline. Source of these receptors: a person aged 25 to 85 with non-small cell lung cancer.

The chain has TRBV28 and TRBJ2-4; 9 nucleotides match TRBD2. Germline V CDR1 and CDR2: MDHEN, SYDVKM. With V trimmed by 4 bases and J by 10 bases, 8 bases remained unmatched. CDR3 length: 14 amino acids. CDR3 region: CASSSGGGVRIQYF. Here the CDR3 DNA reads TGTGCCAGCAGTTCCGGCGGGGGGGTACGAATTCAGTACTTC.

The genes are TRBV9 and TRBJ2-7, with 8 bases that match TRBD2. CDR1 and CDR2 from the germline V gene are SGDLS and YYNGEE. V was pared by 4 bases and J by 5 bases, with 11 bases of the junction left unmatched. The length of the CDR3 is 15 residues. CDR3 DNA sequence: TGTGCCAGCAGCCCTTCGGGGGGGGCTATCCACGAGCAGTACTTC. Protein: CASSPSGGAIHEQYF.

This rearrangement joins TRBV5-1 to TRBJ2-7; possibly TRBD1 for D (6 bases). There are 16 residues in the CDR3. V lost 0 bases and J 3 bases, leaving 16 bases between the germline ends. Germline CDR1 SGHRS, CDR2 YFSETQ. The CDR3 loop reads CASSLGRPGHNYEQYF. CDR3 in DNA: TGCGCCAGCAGCTTGGGACGACCGGGACACAACTACGAGCAGTACTTC.

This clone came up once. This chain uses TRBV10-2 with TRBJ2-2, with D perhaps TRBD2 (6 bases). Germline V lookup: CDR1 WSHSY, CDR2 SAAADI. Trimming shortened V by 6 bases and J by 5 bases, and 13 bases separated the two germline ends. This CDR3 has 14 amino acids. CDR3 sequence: CASSRGSRTGELFF. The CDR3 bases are TGCGCCAGCAGCCGGGGGAGTAGGACCGGGGAGCTGTTTTTT.

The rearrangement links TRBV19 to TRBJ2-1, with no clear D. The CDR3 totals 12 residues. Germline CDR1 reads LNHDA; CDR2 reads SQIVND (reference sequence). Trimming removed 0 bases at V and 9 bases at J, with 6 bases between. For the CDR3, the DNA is TGTGCCAGTAGTATAGACCAGACTGAGCAGTTCTTC. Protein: CASSIDQTEQFF.

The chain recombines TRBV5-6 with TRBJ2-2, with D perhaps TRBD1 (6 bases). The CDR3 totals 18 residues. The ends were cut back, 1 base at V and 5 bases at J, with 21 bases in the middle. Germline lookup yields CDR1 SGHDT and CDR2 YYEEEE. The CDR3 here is CASSLQDRTRTGTGELFF. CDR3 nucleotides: TGTGCCAGCAGCTTGCAAGACAGAACAAGAACAGGGACCGGGGAGCTGTTTTTT.

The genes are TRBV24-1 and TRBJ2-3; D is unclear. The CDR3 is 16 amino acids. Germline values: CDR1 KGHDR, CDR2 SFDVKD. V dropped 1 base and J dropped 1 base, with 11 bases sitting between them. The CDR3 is CATSDLGNLGTDTQYF. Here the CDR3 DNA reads TGTGCCACCAGTGATTTAGGCAATCTTGGCACAGATACGCAGTATTTT.

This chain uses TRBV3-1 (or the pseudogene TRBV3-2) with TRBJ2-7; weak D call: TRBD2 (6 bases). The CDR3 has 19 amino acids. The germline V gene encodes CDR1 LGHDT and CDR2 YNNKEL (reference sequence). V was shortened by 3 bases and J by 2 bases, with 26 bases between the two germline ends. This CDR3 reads CASSHPSQIGRGNTYEQYF. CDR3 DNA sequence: TGTGCCAGCAGCCATCCCTCCCAAATTGGGCGGGGCAACACCTACGAGCAGTACTTC.

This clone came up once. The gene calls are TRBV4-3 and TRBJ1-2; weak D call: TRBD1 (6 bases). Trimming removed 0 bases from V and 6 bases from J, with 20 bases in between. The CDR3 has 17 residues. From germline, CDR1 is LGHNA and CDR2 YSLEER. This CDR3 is CASSQDTYPTGVNGYTF. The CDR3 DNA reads TGCGCCAGCAGCCAAGATACATACCCGACAGGAGTAAATGGCTACACCTTC.

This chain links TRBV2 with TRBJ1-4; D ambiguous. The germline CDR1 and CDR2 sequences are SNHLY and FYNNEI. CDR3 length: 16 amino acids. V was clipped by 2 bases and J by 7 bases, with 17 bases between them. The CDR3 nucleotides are TGTGCCAGCAGTGAACTTCCCAGCCTTGTGGGTGAAAAACTGTTTTTT. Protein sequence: CASSELPSLVGEKLFF.

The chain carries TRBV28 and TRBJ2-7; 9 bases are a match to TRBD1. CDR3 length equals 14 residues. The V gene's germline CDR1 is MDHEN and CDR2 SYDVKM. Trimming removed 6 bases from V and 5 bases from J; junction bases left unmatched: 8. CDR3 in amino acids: CASSSPGQGNEQYF. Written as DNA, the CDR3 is TGTGCCAGCAGCTCTCCGGGACAGGGTAACGAGCAGTACTTC. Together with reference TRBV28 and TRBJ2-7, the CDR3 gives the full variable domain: DVKVTQSSRYLVKRTGEKVFLECVQDMDHENMFWYRQDPGLGLRLIYFSYDVKMKEKGDIPEGYSVSREKKERFSLILESASTNQTSMYLCASSSPGQGNEQYFGPGTRLTVT.

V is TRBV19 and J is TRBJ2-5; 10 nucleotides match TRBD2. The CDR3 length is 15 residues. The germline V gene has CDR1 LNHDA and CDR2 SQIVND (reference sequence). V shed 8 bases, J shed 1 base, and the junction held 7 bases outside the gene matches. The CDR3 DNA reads TGTGCCAGTGCGAGCGGGGGGGACTCCCAAGAGACCCAGTACTTC. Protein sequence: CASASGGDSQETQYF.

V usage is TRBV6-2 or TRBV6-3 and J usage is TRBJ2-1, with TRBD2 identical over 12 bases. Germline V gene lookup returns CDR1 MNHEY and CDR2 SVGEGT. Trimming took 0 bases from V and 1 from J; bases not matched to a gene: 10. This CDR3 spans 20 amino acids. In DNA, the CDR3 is TGTGCCAGCAGTTACTCAGGGTGGCTAGCGGGGGGGTTGTCCTACAATGAGCAGTTCTTC. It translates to CASSYSGWLAGGLSYNEQFF.

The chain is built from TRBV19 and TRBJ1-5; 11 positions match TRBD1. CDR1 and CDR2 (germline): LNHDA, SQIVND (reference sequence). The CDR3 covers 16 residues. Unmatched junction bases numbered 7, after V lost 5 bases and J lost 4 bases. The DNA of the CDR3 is TGTGCCAGTAGTCATTGGACAGGGGGCATGAATCAGCCCCAGCATTTT. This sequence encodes CASSHWTGGMNQPQHF. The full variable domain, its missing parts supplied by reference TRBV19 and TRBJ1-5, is DGGITQSPKYLFRKEGQNVTLSCEQNLNHDAMYWYRQDPGQGLRLIYYSQIVNDFQKGDIAEGYSVSREKKESFPLTVTSAQKNPTAFYLCASSHWTGGMNQPQHFGDGTRLSIL.

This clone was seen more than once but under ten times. CDR3 in amino acids: CSVDELGNYGYTF. The CDR3 coding sequence is TGCAGCGTTGATGAACTGGGGAACTATGGCTACACCTTC. The gene calls are TRBV29-1 and TRBJ1-2; D is unclear. CDR3 length: 13 residues. V lost 3 bases, J lost 2 bases, and 10 bases lay in between. Germline values: CDR1 SQVTM, CDR2 ANQGSEA.

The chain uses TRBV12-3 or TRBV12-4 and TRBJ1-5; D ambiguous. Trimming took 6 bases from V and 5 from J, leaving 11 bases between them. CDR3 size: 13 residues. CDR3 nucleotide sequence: TGTGCCAGCAGCCCCGACCCGGATCAGCCCCAGCATTTT. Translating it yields CASSPDPDQPQHF.

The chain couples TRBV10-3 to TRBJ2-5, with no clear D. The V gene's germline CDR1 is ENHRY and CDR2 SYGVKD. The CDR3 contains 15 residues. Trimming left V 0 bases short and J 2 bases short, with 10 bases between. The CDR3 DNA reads TGTGCCATCAGTGAGTCGAGTAGGAATCAAGAGACCCAGTACTTC. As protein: CAISESSRNQETQYF.

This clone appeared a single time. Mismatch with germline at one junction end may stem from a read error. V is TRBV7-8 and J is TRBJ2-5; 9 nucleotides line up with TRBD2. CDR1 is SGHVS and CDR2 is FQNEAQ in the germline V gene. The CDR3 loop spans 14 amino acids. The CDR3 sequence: CASRRGSGGEAQYF. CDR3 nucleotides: TGTGCCAGCAGGCGGGGTAGCGGGGGAGAGGCCCAGTACTTC.

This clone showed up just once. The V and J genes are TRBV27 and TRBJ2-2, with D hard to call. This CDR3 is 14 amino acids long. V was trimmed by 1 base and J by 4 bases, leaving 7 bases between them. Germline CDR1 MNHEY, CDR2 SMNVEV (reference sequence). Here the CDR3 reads CASSLFLGTGELFF. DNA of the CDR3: TGTGCCAGCAGTTTATTCCTCGGCACCGGGGAGCTGTTTTTT.

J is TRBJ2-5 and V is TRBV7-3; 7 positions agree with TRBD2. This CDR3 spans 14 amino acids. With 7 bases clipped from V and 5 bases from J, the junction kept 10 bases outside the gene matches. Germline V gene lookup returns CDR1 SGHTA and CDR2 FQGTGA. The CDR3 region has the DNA TGTGCCAGCATCCCACGGCGGGAGCGCGAGACCCAGTACTTC. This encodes CASIPRRERETQYF. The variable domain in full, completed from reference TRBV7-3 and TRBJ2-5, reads GAGVSQTPSNKVTEKGKYVELRCDPISGHTALYWYRQSLGQGPEFLIYFQGTGAADDSGLPNDRFFAVRPEGSVSTLKIQRTERGDSAVYLCASIPRRERETQYFGPGTRLLVL.